A single sample gave rise to the 22 T cell receptor beta chains below, sequenced in a study of blood T cells in healthy people across ages. Combining a sample-barcoded 5' primer with a J-beta primer mix, a second PCR ran for about 7 to 12 cycles. From the 5' RACE reads, TCRdb called clonotypes with MiXCR, one entry per CDR3 protein. Here the sample spans around 870,000 distinct CDR3 sequences, around 30% being singletons. The sample comprised blood. These TCRs come from a woman of 80 years or more in good health.

The table lists this clonotype with many counts. The chain carries TRBV20-1 and TRBJ2-4; 8 positions agree with TRBD1. Judging by the DNA end, TRBJ2-7 fits better; the J call may be wrong. The length of the CDR3 is 12 residues. Germline V gives CDR1 DFQATT, CDR2 SNEGSKA (reference sequence). CDR3 sequence (DNA): TGCAGTGCTAGCAGGGGGCCACTCGAGCAGTACTTC. Translating it yields CSASRGPLEQYF.

Only a few counts were recorded for this clonotype. The genes are TRBV5-5 and TRBJ2-2; D tentatively reads TRBD1 or TRBD2 (5 bases each). The CDR3 runs 15 residues. The ends were cut back, 3 bases at V and 7 bases at J, with 16 bases in the middle. In germline, CDR1 is SGHKS, CDR2 YYEKEE (reference sequence). CDR3 DNA sequence: TGTGCCAGCAGCTGGGGGTGGAGCTCCAGCGGGGAGCTGTTTTTT. Its protein product is CASSWGWSSSGELFF.

In the case of this clonotype: This may be a read error: a much more frequent sequence differs by one nucleotide. The chain couples TRBV20-1 to TRBJ2-7, with 11 bases that match TRBD1. The V gene end was trimmed by 1 base and the J gene end by 7 bases; junction bases not matched to a gene: 9. The CDR3 loop spans 15 amino acids. Germline V gene sequence: CDR1 DFQATT, CDR2 SNEGSKA (reference sequence). The CDR3 sequence: CSARAGDRGDNEQYF. In DNA form, the CDR3 reads TGCAGTGCTAGAGCCGGGGACAGGGGGGACAATGAGCAGTACTTC.

For this clonotype: One junction end does not reproduce the germline sequence, and a read error may be involved. The CDR3 loop is CATSDSTGRAKNMQYF. The CDR3 DNA reads as TGTGCCACCAGTGATTCGACAGGGAGAGCCAAAAACATGCAGTACTTC. The chain has TRBV24-1 and TRBJ2-4; 7 bases fit TRBD1. The CDR3 is 16 amino acids. Germline CDR1 and CDR2: KGHDR and SFDVKD.

Comment on this clonotype: A much larger clone is a single base away; this may be a read error. The V and J genes are TRBV19 and TRBJ2-4; a weak D match, TRBD1 (6 bases). The germline V and J ends were trimmed by 8 bases and 0 bases, with 14 bases remaining between them. The CDR3 consists of 15 residues. The germline CDR1 and CDR2 sequences are LNHDA and SQIVND (reference sequence). The chain's CDR3 is CASGRTVLAKNIQYF. CDR3 coding DNA: TGTGCCAGTGGTCGGACAGTTCTAGCCAAAAACATTCAGTACTTC.

This clonotype was seen at least ten times. The chain has TRBV20-1 and TRBJ2-7; 7 bases agree with TRBD2. The trim removed 7 bases at V and 5 bases at J, leaving 5 bases unmatched. CDR3 length equals 11 residues. Germline assignment: CDR1 DFQATT and CDR2 SNEGSKA (reference sequence). CDR3 DNA: TGCAGTGTCGGGGGGATCGACGAGCAGTACTTC. This encodes CSVGGIDEQYF.

The sample holds many counts of this clonotype. This rearrangement joins TRBV25-1 to TRBJ2-1, with TRBD2 matching 8 bases. V was clipped by 1 base and J by 6 bases; unmatched bases: 8. Germline CDR1 MGHDK, CDR2 SYGVNS. The CDR3 is 16 residues long. The CDR3 DNA reads TGTGCCAGCAGTGAATGGAGTAGCGGGACGCGCAATGAGCAGTTCTTC. Translation gives CASSEWSSGTRNEQFF.

The chain joins TRBV29-1 to TRBJ2-3, with D hard to call. Germline V gene lookup returns CDR1 SQVTM and CDR2 ANQGSEA. This CDR3 spans 12 amino acids. The germline V and J ends were trimmed by 0 bases and 6 bases, with 7 bases remaining between them. The CDR3 region is CSVEDRVDTQYF. The CDR3 DNA follows: TGCAGCGTTGAAGATCGCGTTGATACGCAGTATTTT.

The chain employs TRBV6-2 or TRBV6-3 and TRBJ1-1, with 8 bases aligning to TRBD1. In germline, CDR1 is MNHEY, CDR2 SVGEGT. With 6 bases clipped from V and 4 bases from J, the junction kept 10 bases outside the gene matches. The CDR3 is made up of 15 amino acids. The CDR3 DNA reads TGTGCCAGCAGCCCGGAAGGACAGGGAGGCACTGAAGCTTTCTTT. Protein sequence: CASSPEGQGGTEAFF.

This clonotype was seen at least ten times. This sequence may be a read error, since a much larger clone differs from it by one base. This chain uses TRBV6-5 with TRBJ1-2; 8 bases map to TRBD1. CDR1 and CDR2 (germline): MNHEY, SVGAGI. This CDR3 has 13 amino acids. The junction had 4 bases not matched to a gene; V was cut back by 2 bases and J by 8 bases. The CDR3 nucleotides are TGTGCCAGCAGTTACAACAGGGGGAACGGCTACACCTTC. Amino acid sequence: CASSYNRGNGYTF.

This clonotype was counted many times. This chain uses TRBV11-2 with TRBJ2-5; D call uncertain. Germline CDR1 reads SGHAT; CDR2 reads FQNNGV. The CDR3 has 12 residues. The germline V and J ends were trimmed by 4 bases and 4 bases, with 7 bases remaining between them. CDR3 sequence (DNA): TGTGCCAGCAGCTACTACCGAGAGACCCAGTACTTC. Translating gives CASSYYRETQYF.

This clonotype was seen many times. The chain employs TRBV9 and TRBJ2-1; 7 bases are shared with TRBD1. The CDR3 is made up of 18 amino acids. With 0 bases clipped from V and 0 bases from J, the junction kept 9 bases outside the gene matches. Germline assignment: CDR1 SGDLS and CDR2 YYNGEE. CDR3 residues: CASSVDHKGTDSYNEQFF. The DNA of the CDR3 is TGTGCCAGCAGCGTAGATCATAAGGGGACAGACTCCTACAATGAGCAGTTCTTC.

In its sample, this clonotype was seen many times. As DNA, the CDR3 is TGTGCCAGCAGTCTAGCCCGGGGTACCTCCTATGGCTACACCTTC. This sequence encodes CASSLARGTSYGYTF. J is TRBJ1-2 and V is TRBV27, with D hard to call. Looked up from germline, CDR1 is MNHEY and CDR2 is SMNVEV (reference sequence). V was clipped by 5 bases and J by 4 bases, with 17 bases between them. This CDR3 spans 15 amino acids.

This clonotype has at least ten counts. J is TRBJ1-2 and V is TRBV7-2; D may be TRBD1 (6 bases). Trimming left V 6 bases short and J 2 bases short, with 16 bases between. Germline V gene sequence: CDR1 SGHTA, CDR2 FQGNSA. This CDR3 spans 15 amino acids. CDR3 sequence (DNA): TGTGCCAGCAGTCCCCTTGGGGGCACCAACTATGGCTACACCTTC. Its protein is CASSPLGGTNYGYTF. The entire variable domain, with the rest obtained from reference TRBV7-2 and TRBJ1-2, is as follows: GAGVSQSPSNKVTEKGKDVELRCDPISGHTALYWYRQSLGQGLEFLIYFQGNSAPDKSGLPSDRFSAERTGGSVSTLTIQRTQQEDSAVYLCASSPLGGTNYGYTFGSGTRLTVV.

This clonotype was counted at least ten times. The chain links TRBV12-3 or TRBV12-4 to TRBJ2-3; weak D call: TRBD1 (6 bases). There are 15 residues in the CDR3. V lost 1 base, J lost 2 bases, and 10 bases lay in between. CDR3 region: CASSLEDSLTDTQYF. The CDR3, as DNA: TGTGCCAGCAGTTTAGAGGACAGCCTCACAGATACGCAGTATTTT.

This clonotype was detected ten times or more. The chain couples TRBV4-2 to TRBJ2-1, with 15 bases aligning to TRBD2. From germline, CDR1 is LGHNA and CDR2 YNFKEQ. The trim removed 0 bases at V and 7 bases at J, leaving 4 bases unmatched. The CDR3 loop spans 17 amino acids. Here the CDR3 DNA reads TGTGCCAGCAGCCAAGACCCCGGACTAGCGGGGGGGAATGAGCAGTTCTTC. Its translation is CASSQDPGLAGGNEQFF.

This clonotype occurred many times. This chain uses TRBV10-3 with TRBJ2-1, with D perhaps matching TRBD1 or TRBD2 (5 bases each). The CDR3 totals 12 residues. CDR1 is ENHRY and CDR2 is SYGVKD in the germline V gene. V lost 9 bases, J lost 6 bases, and 12 bases lay in between. The CDR3 protein is CAINGGGNEQFF. The CDR3, as DNA: TGTGCCATAAATGGGGGTGGCAATGAGCAGTTCTTC.

This clonotype was seen repeatedly, ten times or more. The chain carries TRBV12-3 or TRBV12-4 and TRBJ2-4, with a possible D match to TRBD1 (6 bases). CDR3 size: 14 residues. V lost 5 bases, J lost 4 bases, and 12 bases lay in between. For the CDR3, the DNA is TGTGCCAGCAGTCCACAGGGCAAAAAAAACATTCAGTACTTC. It specifies CASSPQGKKNIQYF.

This clonotype came up a few times. The chain carries TRBV7-2 and TRBJ1-3; tentatively, D is TRBD1 (5 bases). This CDR3 spans 15 amino acids. Trimming cost V 5 bases and J 2 bases, with 13 bases left between them. The germline V gene has CDR1 SGHTA and CDR2 FQGNSA. CDR3 nucleotides: TGTGCCAGCAGCAACGCGGCGGGGGCTGGAAACACCATATATTTT. Translated: CASSNAAGAGNTIYF.

The sample holds a few counts of this clonotype. This sequence joins TRBV20-1 and TRBJ1-2; D call uncertain. Germline V gene lookup returns CDR1 DFQATT and CDR2 SNEGSKA (reference sequence). Trimming removed 2 bases from V and 2 bases from J, with 12 bases in between. The CDR3 loop spans 14 amino acids. CDR3: CSARTRGLNYGYTF. DNA of the CDR3: TGCAGTGCTAGAACACGGGGTCTAAACTATGGCTACACCTTC.

The table lists this clonotype with a few counts. An end of the junction does not agree with germline; a read error may underlie this. This rearrangement joins TRBV6-5 to TRBJ1-5, with 8 bases that match TRBD1. Germline V gene sequence: CDR1 MNHEY, CDR2 SVGAGI. This CDR3 comprises 16 residues. The chain's CDR3 is CAGSYYPLDRGQPQHF. In nucleotides, the CDR3 is TGTGCCGGCAGTTACTACCCTCTAGACAGGGGCCAGCCCCAGCATTTT.

This clonotype has more than one count but fewer than ten. The genes are TRBV20-1 and TRBJ1-1; TRBD1 matches 8 bases. The CDR3 covers 15 residues. Germline values: CDR1 DFQATT, CDR2 SNEGSKA (reference sequence). Trimming at V came to 0 bases and at J to 1 base, leaving 4 bases not matched to a gene. CDR3 DNA sequence: TGCAGTGCTAGAGATCGACAGGGGACGAACACTGAAGCTTTCTTT. This encodes CSARDRQGTNTEAFF.